This T cell receptor beta chain was sequenced during a study of early T cells in non-severe SARS-CoV-2 infection. With 1 base removed from V and 4 bases from J, the gap between germline ends came to 8 bases. This CDR3 is 14 amino acids long. Separate cDNA molecules each had unique molecular identifiers attached to them. TCRdb reanalysed the 5' RACE reads using MiXCR and keeps one entry per CDR3 protein. The sample comprises about 81,000 distinct CDR3 sequences, 14% of which are singletons, and approximately 9.9% rests with the top ten. This clonotype was detected a few times. The chain is built from TRBV12-3 or TRBV12-4 and TRBJ1-3; D ambiguous. The TCR was taken from an adult who was a healthcare worker with PCR-confirmed SARS-CoV-2 infection or an uninfected control (not recorded which). The specimen was whole blood. The CDR3 DNA is TGTGCCAGCAGTTTAGGAGGGTTGGGAAACACCATATATTTT. Translation: CASSLGGLGNTIYF.